This T cell receptor (beta chain) was recovered during a study of cytomegalovirus exposure and HLA in healthy donors. Overall study context: Earlier, 100 million or so unique TCR beta sequences were recovered from roughly 170 million T cells by an analysis. Study outcomes and limitations: It is likely that the observed cluster of highly shared sequence variants was a sequencing artifact. A previous analysis found most TCR beta V segments productive roughly 87% or roughly 30% of the time.

On this clone: Its antigen is currently unknown.

Trimming stripped 3 bases from V and 4 bases from J, with 22 bases between. Germline V lookup: CDR1 MDHEN, CDR2 SYDVKM. The CDR3 has 17 residues. Researchers ran the PCR with 60 Vbeta and 13 Jbeta primers. Method: immunoSEQ multiplex PCR; TCRdb's copy keeps in-frame clones and lacks some. Here the sample spans 140,000 or so clones, approximately 79% being singletons. Input material: PBMCs. The chain is built from TRBV28 and TRBJ2-7, with D possibly TRBD1 on 8 matching bases. This TCR was sampled from a man aged 18 to 30 in good health and CMV-seropositive. DNA of the CDR3: TGTGCCAGCAGTTTTTTGCTCCGGACAGGGAGGGAGTACGAGCAGTACTTC. This sequence encodes CASSFLLRTGREYEQYF.